One sample yielded the 9 T cell receptor beta chains listed below, sequenced in a study of T cell responses to AZD1222 COVID-19 vaccine. Profiled with immunoSEQ multiplex PCR; TCRdb holds only in-frame clones, not every one. Here the sample spans over 45,000 clones, 89% being singletons. The starting material was peripheral blood, obtained 28 days after the second AZD1222 dose. The receptors come from an adult who received the AZD1222 COVID-19 vaccine.

V gene TRBV5-4 combines with J gene TRBJ1-6; 9 nucleotides match TRBD1. This CDR3 region has 17 residues. Germline CDR1 SGHNT, CDR2 YYREEE (reference sequence). V shed 3 bases and J 4 bases; nucleotides not matched to a gene: 8. CDR3 bases: TGTGCCAGCAGCTCAAACTACGGGACAGGGTATAATTCACCCCTCCACTTT. It codes for CASSSNYGTGYNSPLHF.

The CDR3 bases are TGTGCCAACCGAAAGGACGGCTCCTACAATGAGCAGTTCTTC. Translation: CANRKDGSYNEQFF. V usage is TRBV10-3 and J usage is TRBJ2-1; D is ambiguous. Germline V gene sequence: CDR1 ENHRY, CDR2 SYGVKD. Between the trimmed V and J ends, which lost 10 bases and 0 bases, there was a span of 13 bases. The CDR3 has 14 amino acids.

The chain is built from TRBV9 and TRBJ2-5; D perhaps matches TRBD1 (6 bases). The germline gives CDR1 SGDLS, CDR2 YYNGEE. This CDR3 is 14 amino acids long. Deletions cut 2 bases from V and 4 bases from J, with 12 bases between. CDR3 bases: TGTGCCAGCAGCGTCACAGGGTCAGGAGAGACCCAGTACTTC. It specifies CASSVTGSGETQYF.

CDR3: CASSKRTLAKNIQYF. The CDR3 DNA sequence: TGTGCCAGCAGCAAAAGGACTCTAGCCAAAAACATTCAGTACTTC. The genes are TRBV21-1 and TRBJ2-4; TRBD2, the table's D call, was not compared with the DNA. TRBV21-1 is a pseudogene. The CDR3 sequence is 15 residues long.

The chain carries TRBV19 and TRBJ2-7; the D is unclear. Trimming pared 9 bases from V and 1 base from J, leaving 13 bases between. The germline V gene encodes CDR1 LNHDA and CDR2 SQIVND (reference sequence). The CDR3 consists of 13 residues. In nucleotides, the CDR3 is TGTGCCAGCGAATCGGACGGATCCTACGAGCAGTACTTC. Its translation is CASESDGSYEQYF.

This chain connects TRBV5-4 to TRBJ1-6; TRBD1 matches at 9 bases. J lost 7 bases, V lost 0 bases, and 2 bases had no gene match. Germline values: CDR1 SGHNT, CDR2 YYREEE (reference sequence). The CDR3 covers 15 residues. CDR3 nucleotide sequence: TGTGCCAGCAGCTTGGGACAGGGGGTCAATTCACCCCTCCACTTT. Protein product: CASSLGQGVNSPLHF.

This rearrangement joins TRBV24-1 to TRBJ2-5; 12 positions match TRBD2. Germline V gene lookup returns CDR1 KGHDR and CDR2 SFDVKD. J was trimmed by 13 bases and V by 3 bases; bases with no gene match: 8. The CDR3 is made up of 14 amino acids. This CDR3 is CATSDPSSGRAAYF. CDR3 DNA sequence: TGTGCCACCAGTGATCCTTCTAGCGGGAGGGCCGCGTACTTC.

This chain links TRBV5-1 with TRBJ1-5; D uncertain. Trimming removed 8 bases at V and 6 bases at J, with 6 bases between. Germline CDR1 and CDR2: SGHRS and YFSETQ. The CDR3 covers 10 residues. CDR3 DNA: TGCGCCAGTGCTGGTCAGCCCCAGCATTTT. Encoded protein: CASAGQPQHF.

This chain links TRBV9 with TRBJ1-5; D uncertain. The length of the CDR3 is 13 residues. The germline CDR1 and CDR2 sequences are SGDLS and YYNGEE. Between the trimmed V and J ends, which lost 2 bases and 3 bases, there was a span of 6 bases. The CDR3 loop reads CASSVRVNQPQHF. In DNA, the CDR3 is TGTGCCAGCAGCGTCCGGGTCAATCAGCCCCAGCATTTT.